This note documents a single TCR beta chain sequence. TCRdb's copy holds only in-frame clones and misses some; the assay was immunoSEQ multiplex PCR. The table has about 51,000 clones, 65% to 85% seen once. V lost 5 bases, J lost 4 bases, and 10 bases lay in between. The CDR3 totals 13 residues. Germline CDR1 and CDR2: SEHNR and FQNEAQ (reference sequence). Sampling of blood occurred at baseline, cycle 4 day 1, and cycle 7 day 1. The sample comes from a study of OX40 agonist ivuxolimab in advanced cancers. Across the whole study: Patients were dosed with the agonistic anti-OX40 (CD134) antibody ivuxolimab. In this trial design, patients received ivuxolimab intravenously at 0.01 to 10 mg/kg every 2 weeks.

The sequenced sample was CD4+ or CD8+ T cells sorted from blood, obtained in a trial of the OX40 agonist ivuxolimab. J is TRBJ2-3 and V is TRBV7-9; D not certain. The clonotype was recovered from an adult with an advanced solid tumor such as melanoma, head and neck, liver or kidney cancer. Written as DNA, the CDR3 is TGTGCCAGCAGCCAACTAACCTCAGATACGCAGTATTTT. Translating it yields CASSQLTSDTQYF.